This paragraph reports one T cell receptor beta chain. The antigen it recognizes is unknown. No much larger clone is present one base from it, and per-base qualities are unavailable. This entry belongs to a study of regulatory and conventional T cells in breast cancer (dated by TCRdb to about 2015). The cysteine opens and the phenylalanine closes a CDR3 of 12 amino acids. The kept DNA is CDR3 alone, 36 bases in frame from the first base. The V end loses 2 bases and the J end loses 8 bases, and a stretch of 9 bases separates them. According to the germline V gene, CDR1 reads MNHEY and CDR2 reads SVGAGI. The library was prepared using PCR. For sequencing, an Illumina MiSeq was employed. The public reads were reanalyzed by TCRdb: fastp trimming at Q25, MiXCR alignment, in-frame beta chains only. Every CDR3 protein is listed once, alongside the most common genes and DNA of its rows. The sample contains about 9,600 distinct CDR3 sequences, just under 35% of them found a single time. The top ten clones comprise roughly 6% of the sample.

The V gene is TRBV6-5 and the J gene is TRBJ1-2; a confident D gene designation cannot be given. The sequenced material came from conventional T cells from blood. This receptor was identified in a male donor in good health. The DNA sequence reads TGTGCCAGCAGTTACGAGGGAAGAGGCTACACCTTC. Translated, this gives CASSYEGRGYTF.